This is a list of T cell receptor beta chains from one sample in a study of T-cell reconstitution after alpha-beta-depleted transplantation in children. MiXCR, applied by TCRdb to the PCR reads, yields one record per CDR3 protein. The table has about 580,000 distinct CDR3 sequences, under 25% seen once; the top ten hold approximately 14%. Here the sequenced sample was PBMCs, mostly from graft donor cells, taken 360 days after TCRalphabeta/CD19-depleted stem cell transplant. These receptors all stem from a boy under two years old who had a stem cell transplant for acute myeloid leukemia, so the T cells may come from the graft donor. Each CDR3 is given with its conserved first and last residue. D genes are given only for firm matches. For some rows the clone size is stated as once, few or many, or as a class when expanded; others skip it.

TGTGCCAGCAGTTTAGATAGCCGCAACTATGGCTACACCTTC CASSLDSRNYGYTF TRBV12-3/TRBV12-4 . . TRBJ1-2
TGCGCCGGTCAAGAGACCCAGTACTTC CAGQETQYF TRBV5-1 . many TRBJ2-5
TGCAGCGTTGAAGAAAGGAGCAATGAGCAGTTCTTC CSVEERSNEQFF TRBV29-1 . many TRBJ2-1
TGTGCCAGCAGCTTAGACAGGGTGGACTATGGCTACACCTTC CASSLDRVDYGYTF TRBV11-2 . . TRBJ1-2
TGTGCCAGCAGTTACCAGGGGGGCTACACCTTC CASSYQGGYTF TRBV6-5 . many TRBJ1-2
TGTGCCAGCAGGTCAGCGGGGGGAAATACGCAGTATTTT CASRSAGGNTQYF TRBV6-1 TRBD2 few TRBJ2-3
TGTGCCAGCAGCAACACAGGGAACCCCTACGAGCAGTACTTC CASSNTGNPYEQYF TRBV6-1 . few TRBJ2-7
TGTGCCACCAGTGATCCGACTGGAGGGAATGAGCAGTTCTTC CATSDPTGGNEQFF TRBV24-1 . . TRBJ2-1
TGCAGTGCTAGAGACCGGACAGGGCGCGGCTACACCTTC CSARDRTGRGYTF TRBV20-1 TRBD1 . TRBJ1-2
TGTGCCAGCAGTTTCCAGGAAACTAATGAAAAACTGTTTTTT CASSFQETNEKLFF TRBV12-3/TRBV12-4 . many TRBJ1-4
TGTGCCAGCAGCGTAGGGGACAGGGGGTACGAGCAGTACTTC CASSVGDRGYEQYF TRBV9 TRBD1 . TRBJ2-7
TGCAGTGCTCGCAAGTGGGACAGGGGGCGGAGGGATTCACCCCTCCACTTT CSARKWDRGRRDSPLHF TRBV20-1 TRBD1 . TRBJ1-6
TGCGCCAGCAGCCAAGACCAATCCGGGGGCTATGGCTACACCTTC CASSQDQSGGYGYTF TRBV4-3 . few TRBJ1-2
TGTGCCAGCAGCTTTCCCGGGACTATCCAGTATTTT CASSFPGTIQYF TRBV7-2 TRBD2 . TRBJ2-3
TGTGCCAGCAGCTTAGCAAGGCCGGCGGGTGGCTACACCTTC CASSLARPAGGYTF TRBV7-2 . few TRBJ1-2
TGTGCCAGCAGTGATACGGGCAGGAATCAGCCCCAGCATTTT CASSDTGRNQPQHF TRBV9 . . TRBJ1-5
TGCGCCAGCAGCTTGGTAGGACAAAACTCTGGGGCCAACGTCCTGACTTTC CASSLVGQNSGANVLTF TRBV5-1 . . TRBJ2-6
TGTGCCAGCAGTTTAACGCCCACAGATACGCAGTATTTT CASSLTPTDTQYF TRBV12-3/TRBV12-4 . few TRBJ2-3
TGCGCCAGCAGCTTGGCCGCGGGGGCGCAGTTCTTC CASSLAAGAQFF TRBV5-1 . . TRBJ2-1
TGTGCCAGCAGCGTAGGGGGCCAGCCGTACAATGAGCAGTTCTTC CASSVGGQPYNEQFF TRBV9 . few TRBJ2-1
TGTGCCAGCTCAATTCCGGGGGGCACAGATACGCAGTATTTT CASSIPGGTDTQYF TRBV18 . few TRBJ2-3
TGCGCCAGCAGCTTGGCCGAAGGACAGGGTACTGAAGCTTTCTTT CASSLAEGQGTEAFF TRBV5-1 TRBD1 . TRBJ1-1
TGTGCCAGCAGTTTAGGGAGTCTGGGTGAAAAACTGTTTTTT CASSLGSLGEKLFF TRBV12-3/TRBV12-4 . . TRBJ1-4
TGTGCCAGCGGGCTGGACAGCGCCCGGGTCTTT CASGLDSARVF TRBV12-3/TRBV12-4 . . TRBJ1-1
TGTGCCAGCAGCCACTGGGGCGGGTTCTCTGGAAACACCATATATTTT CASSHWGGFSGNTIYF TRBV13 . . TRBJ1-3
TGTGCCAGCAGCCACGGACTAGCGGGCGGCGGGGAGCTGTTTTTT CASSHGLAGGGELFF TRBV3-1 TRBD2 few TRBJ2-2
TGCGCCACCGACGAGACCCGAAGGTCGGTCACGGGTGAAGCTTTCTTT CATDETRRSVTGEAFF TRBV5-1 . . TRBJ1-1
TGTGCCAGCAGCAACGCCGGCAATGAGCAGTTCTTC CASSNAGNEQFF TRBV7-3 . few TRBJ2-1
TGCGCCAGCAGCTTGGGATTTGGGGGCGACACTGAAGCTTTCTTT CASSLGFGGDTEAFF TRBV5-1 . once TRBJ1-1
TGTGCCAGCAGCTTAGGGTTTGGCCAGGGAGTGAATCAGCCCCAGCATTTT CASSLGFGQGVNQPQHF TRBV7-8 . . TRBJ1-5
TGTGCCATCAGCCTCGGACAGACGAACACCGGGGAGCTGTTTTTT CAISLGQTNTGELFF TRBV5-6 . . TRBJ2-2
TGTGCCAGCAGCCAAGATCAGACGGCAGCTTTCTTT CASSQDQTAAFF TRBV4-2 . . TRBJ1-1
TGTGCCAGCAGTACGGGACAGGGGCGAAGCGAGCAGTACTTC CASSTGQGRSEQYF TRBV12-3/TRBV12-4 TRBD1 . TRBJ2-7
TGCGCCAGCAGCCAAGGGACAGGTCCGTACAATGAGCAGTTCTTC CASSQGTGPYNEQFF TRBV4-1 TRBD1 many TRBJ2-1
TGTGCCAGCAGCTTAGCCCCCCTTAGCGGGGGAACAGATACGCAGTATTTT CASSLAPLSGGTDTQYF TRBV7-9 TRBD2 many TRBJ2-3
TGTGCCAGCAGCTCCGACAGGGGGCACAACAAGGGAGCTTTCTTT CASSSDRGHNKGAFF TRBV7-9 TRBD1 . TRBJ1-1
TGTGCCAGCAGTTTATGGAGTAGCGGGGCCGTACAAGAGACCCAGTACTTC CASSLWSSGAVQETQYF TRBV27 TRBD2 . TRBJ2-5
TGCAGTGCTATCTCGACAGGCTATAGCAATCAGCCCCAGCATTTT CSAISTGYSNQPQHF TRBV20-1 . few TRBJ1-5
TGTGCCAGCAGCTACTCCTTAGACAATTACTACGAGCAGTACTTC CASSYSLDNYYEQYF TRBV6-5 . few TRBJ2-7
TGTGCCAGCAGATCCCCGGGGGCGGCTTTCTTT CASRSPGAAFF TRBV12-3/TRBV12-4 . . TRBJ1-1
TGTGCCAGCAGCGGACGGGGGGCCCTCGCAGATACGCAGTATTTT CASSGRGALADTQYF TRBV9 . many TRBJ2-3
TGTGCCAGCAGTTTATCCTGGGGCGAGCAGTACTTC CASSLSWGEQYF TRBV27 . few TRBJ2-7
TGTGCCAGCTCGGGACTAGCGAACACCGGGGAGCTGTTTTTT CASSGLANTGELFF TRBV18 TRBD2 . TRBJ2-2
TGTGCCACCAGCAGAGATGGGAGGGTTGGGACTGAAGCTTTCTTT CATSRDGRVGTEAFF TRBV15 . few TRBJ1-1
TGTGCCAGCAGCTTGACAGGGGGCGGATACGAGCAGTACTTC CASSLTGGGYEQYF TRBV11-2 TRBD1 . TRBJ2-7
TGCAGTGCTACTACTCATCCCCATTCCACCGGGGAGCTGTTTTTT CSATTHPHSTGELFF TRBV20-1 . many TRBJ2-2
TGCAGTGCTAGACTCGTGGGGTACTCCTACAATGAGCAGTTCTTC CSARLVGYSYNEQFF TRBV20-1 . . TRBJ2-1
TGTGCCAGCACGCGAGGCGCTAGGGCTTTCTTT CASTRGARAFF TRBV6-5 . . TRBJ1-1
TGTGCCAGCAGTTTTAGTGGGACAGTCCCCAAGGACACTGAAGCTTTCTTT CASSFSGTVPKDTEAFF TRBV12-3/TRBV12-4 TRBD1 many TRBJ1-1
TGCAGTGCTAGGAGTTCAGAGACCCAGTACTTC CSARSSETQYF TRBV20-1 . few TRBJ2-5